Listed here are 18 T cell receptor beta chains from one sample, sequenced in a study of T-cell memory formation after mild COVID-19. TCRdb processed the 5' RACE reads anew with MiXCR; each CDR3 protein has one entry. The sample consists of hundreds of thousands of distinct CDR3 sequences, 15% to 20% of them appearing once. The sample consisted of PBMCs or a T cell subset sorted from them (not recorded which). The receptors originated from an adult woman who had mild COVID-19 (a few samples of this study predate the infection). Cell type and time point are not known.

The CDR3 DNA is TGCGCCAGCAGCCCAGGGACTAGCGGGACGACCTACGAGCAGTACTTC. This gives the protein CASSPGTSGTTYEQYF. The J gene is TRBJ2-7, the V gene TRBV4-1, with 13 bases aligning to TRBD2. CDR3 length equals 16 residues. Germline CDR1 and CDR2: MGHRA and YSYEKL. V dropped 4 bases and J dropped 2; count of bases not matched to a gene: 5.

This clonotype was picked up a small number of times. CDR3 nucleotides: TGTGCCAGCAGCTTAAACAAAGTGAACACTGAAGCTTTCTTT. Translation: CASSLNKVNTEAFF. This chain joins TRBV11-3 and TRBJ1-1; D is undetermined. The CDR3 covers 14 residues. V was clipped by 2 bases and J by 0 bases, with 7 bases between them. Germline CDR1 is SGHNT and CDR2 is YENEEA.

Here the CDR3 DNA reads TGTGCCAGTACCCCGGGGGGCAGGGTGGCCTATGGCTACACCTTC. It translates to CASTPGGRVAYGYTF. This chain links TRBV19 with TRBJ1-2; tentatively, D is TRBD1 (6 bases). The V gene lost 7 bases and the J gene lost 4 bases, with 19 bases spanning the gap. CDR1 is LNHDA and CDR2 is SQIVND in the germline V gene (reference sequence). The CDR3 consists of 15 residues.

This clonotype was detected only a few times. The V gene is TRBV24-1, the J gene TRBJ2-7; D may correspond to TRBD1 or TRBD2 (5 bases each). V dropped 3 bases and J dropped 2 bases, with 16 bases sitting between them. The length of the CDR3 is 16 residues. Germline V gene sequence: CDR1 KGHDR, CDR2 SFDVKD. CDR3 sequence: CATSDTGTLSPYEQYF. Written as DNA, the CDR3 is TGTGCCACCAGTGATACCGGGACCCTCAGCCCCTACGAGCAGTACTTC.

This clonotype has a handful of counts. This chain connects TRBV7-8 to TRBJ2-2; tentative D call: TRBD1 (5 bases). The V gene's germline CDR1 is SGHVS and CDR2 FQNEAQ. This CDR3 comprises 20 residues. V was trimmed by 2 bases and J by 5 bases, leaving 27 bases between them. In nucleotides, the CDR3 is TGTGCCAGCAGCTTATTGGTAGCAGGGTCGGTGAGGTTGTTTACCGGGGAGCTGTTTTTT. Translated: CASSLLVAGSVRLFTGELFF.

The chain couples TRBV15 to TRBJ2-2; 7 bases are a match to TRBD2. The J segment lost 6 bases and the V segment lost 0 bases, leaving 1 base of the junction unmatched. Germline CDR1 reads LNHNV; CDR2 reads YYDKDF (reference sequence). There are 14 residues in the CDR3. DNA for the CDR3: TGTGCCACCAGCAGAGATCGGGGGGCCGGGGAGCTGTTTTTT. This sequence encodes CATSRDRGAGELFF.

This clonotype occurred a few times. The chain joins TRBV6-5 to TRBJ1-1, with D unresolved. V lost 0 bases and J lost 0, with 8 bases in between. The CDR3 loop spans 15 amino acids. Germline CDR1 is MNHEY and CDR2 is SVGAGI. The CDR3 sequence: CASSYSGVLNTEAFF. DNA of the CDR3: TGTGCCAGCAGTTACTCCGGGGTTCTGAACACTGAAGCTTTCTTT.

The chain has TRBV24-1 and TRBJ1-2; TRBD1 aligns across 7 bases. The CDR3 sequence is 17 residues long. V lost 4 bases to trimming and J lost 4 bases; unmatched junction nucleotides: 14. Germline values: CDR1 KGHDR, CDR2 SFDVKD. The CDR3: CATSEGNRGLSGYGYTF. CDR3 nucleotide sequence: TGTGCCACCAGTGAAGGGAACAGGGGTTTATCCGGCTATGGCTACACCTTC.

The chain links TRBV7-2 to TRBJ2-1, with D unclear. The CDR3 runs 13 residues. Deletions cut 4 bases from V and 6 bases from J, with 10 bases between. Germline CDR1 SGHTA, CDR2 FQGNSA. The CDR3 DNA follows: TGTGCCAGCAGCTCCGCTTTGGGCAATGAGCAGTTCTTC. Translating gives CASSSALGNEQFF.

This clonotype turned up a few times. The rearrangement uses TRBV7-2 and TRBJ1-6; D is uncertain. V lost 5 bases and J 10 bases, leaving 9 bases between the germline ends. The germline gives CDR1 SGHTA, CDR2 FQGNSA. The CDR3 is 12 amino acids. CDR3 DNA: TGTGCCAGCAGCACGGAGATCTCACCCCTCCACTTT. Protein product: CASSTEISPLHF.

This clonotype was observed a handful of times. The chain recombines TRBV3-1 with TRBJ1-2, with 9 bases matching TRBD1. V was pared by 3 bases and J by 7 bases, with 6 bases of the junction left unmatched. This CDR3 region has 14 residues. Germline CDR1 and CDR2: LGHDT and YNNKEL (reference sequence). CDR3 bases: TGTGCCAGCAGCCACAGGACAGGGGAAGGTGGCTACACCTTC. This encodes CASSHRTGEGGYTF. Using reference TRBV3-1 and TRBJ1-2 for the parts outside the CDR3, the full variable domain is DTAVSQTPKYLVTQMGNDKSIKCEQNLGHDTMYWYKQDSKKFLKIMFSYNNKELIINETVPNRFSPKSPDKAHLNLHINSLELGDSAVYFCASSHRTGEGGYTFGSGTRLTVV.

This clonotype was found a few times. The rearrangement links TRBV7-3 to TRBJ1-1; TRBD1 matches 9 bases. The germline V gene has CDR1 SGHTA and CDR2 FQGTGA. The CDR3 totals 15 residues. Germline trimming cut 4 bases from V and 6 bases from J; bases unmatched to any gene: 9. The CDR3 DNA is TGTGCCAGCAGCTCTCGGACAGGGGCTCCTTCTGAAGCTTTCTTT. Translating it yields CASSSRTGAPSEAFF.

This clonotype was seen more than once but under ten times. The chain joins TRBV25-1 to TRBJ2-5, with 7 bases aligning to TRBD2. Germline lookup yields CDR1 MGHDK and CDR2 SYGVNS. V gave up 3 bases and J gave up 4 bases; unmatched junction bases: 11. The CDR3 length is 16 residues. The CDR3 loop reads CASSDWSPPGGETQYF. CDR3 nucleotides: TGTGCCAGCAGTGATTGGTCCCCCCCGGGGGGAGAGACCCAGTACTTC.

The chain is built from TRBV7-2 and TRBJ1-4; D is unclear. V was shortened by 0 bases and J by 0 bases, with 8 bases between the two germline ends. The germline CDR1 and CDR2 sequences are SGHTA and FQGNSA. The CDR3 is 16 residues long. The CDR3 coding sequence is TGTGCCAGCAGCTTAGCGCGAACTACAACTAATGAAAAACTGTTTTTT. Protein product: CASSLARTTTNEKLFF.

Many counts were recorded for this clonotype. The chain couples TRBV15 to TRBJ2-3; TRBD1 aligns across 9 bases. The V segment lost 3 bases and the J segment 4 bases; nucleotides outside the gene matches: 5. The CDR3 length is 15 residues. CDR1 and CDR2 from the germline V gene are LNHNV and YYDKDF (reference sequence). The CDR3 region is CATSRDRGGADTQYF. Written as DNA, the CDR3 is TGTGCCACCAGCAGGGACAGGGGTGGCGCAGATACGCAGTATTTT.

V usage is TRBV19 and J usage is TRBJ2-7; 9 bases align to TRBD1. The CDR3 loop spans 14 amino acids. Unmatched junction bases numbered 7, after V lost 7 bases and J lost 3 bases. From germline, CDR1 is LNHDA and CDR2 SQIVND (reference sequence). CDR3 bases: TGTGCCAGTAACGAGGGGACAGGGTTCTACGAGCAGTACTTC. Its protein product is CASNEGTGFYEQYF. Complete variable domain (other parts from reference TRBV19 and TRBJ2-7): DGGITQSPKYLFRKEGQNVTLSCEQNLNHDAMYWYRQDPGQGLRLIYYSQIVNDFQKGDIAEGYSVSREKKESFPLTVTSAQKNPTAFYLCASNEGTGFYEQYFGPGTRLTVT.

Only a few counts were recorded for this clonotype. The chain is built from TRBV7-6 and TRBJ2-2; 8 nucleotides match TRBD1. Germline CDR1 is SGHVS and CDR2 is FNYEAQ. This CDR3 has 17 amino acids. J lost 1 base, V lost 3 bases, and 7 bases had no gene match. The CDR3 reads CASSLARDRQNTGELFF. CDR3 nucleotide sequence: TGTGCCAGCAGCTTGGCGAGGGACAGGCAGAACACCGGGGAGCTGTTTTTT.

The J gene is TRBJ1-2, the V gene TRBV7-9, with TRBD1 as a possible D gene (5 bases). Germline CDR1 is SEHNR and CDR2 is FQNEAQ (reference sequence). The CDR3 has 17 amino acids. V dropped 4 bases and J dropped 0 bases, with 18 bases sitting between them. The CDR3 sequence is CASSSPLRQPTNYGYTF. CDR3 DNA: TGTGCCAGCAGCTCGCCCCTAAGACAGCCTACTAACTATGGCTACACCTTC.